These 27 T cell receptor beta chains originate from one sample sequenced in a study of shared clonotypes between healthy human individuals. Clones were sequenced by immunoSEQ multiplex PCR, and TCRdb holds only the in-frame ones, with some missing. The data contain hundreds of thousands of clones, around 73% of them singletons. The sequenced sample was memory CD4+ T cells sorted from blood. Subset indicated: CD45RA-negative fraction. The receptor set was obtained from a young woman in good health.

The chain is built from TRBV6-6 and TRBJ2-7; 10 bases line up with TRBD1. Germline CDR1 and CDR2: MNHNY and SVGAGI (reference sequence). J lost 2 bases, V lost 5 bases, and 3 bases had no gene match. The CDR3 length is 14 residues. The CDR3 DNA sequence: TGTGCCAGCAGTAAAGGACAGGGGGCCTACGAGCAGTACTTC. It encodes CASSKGQGAYEQYF.

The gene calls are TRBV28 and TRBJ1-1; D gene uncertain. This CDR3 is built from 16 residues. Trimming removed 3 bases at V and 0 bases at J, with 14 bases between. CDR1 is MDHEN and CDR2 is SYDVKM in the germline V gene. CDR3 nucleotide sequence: TGTGCCAGCAGTTTTCTTTCTTCTCGAATGAACACTGAAGCTTTCTTT. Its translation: CASSFLSSRMNTEAFF.

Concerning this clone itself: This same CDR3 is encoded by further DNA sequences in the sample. The CDR3 DNA follows: TGTGCCAGCAGCTTTCAAGAGACCCAGTACTTC. Amino acids: CASSFQETQYF. The chain joins TRBV7-6 to TRBJ2-5; D not resolved. Germline V CDR1 and CDR2: SGHVS, FNYEAQ. The CDR3 sequence is 11 residues long. The V gene lost 3 bases and the J gene lost 2 bases, with 1 base spanning the gap.

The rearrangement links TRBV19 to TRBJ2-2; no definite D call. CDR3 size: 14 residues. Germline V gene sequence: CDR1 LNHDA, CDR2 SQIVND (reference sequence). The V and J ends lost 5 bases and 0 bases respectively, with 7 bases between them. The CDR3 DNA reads TGTGCCAGTAGTCCAGGAACGAACACCGGGGAGCTGTTTTTT. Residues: CASSPGTNTGELFF.

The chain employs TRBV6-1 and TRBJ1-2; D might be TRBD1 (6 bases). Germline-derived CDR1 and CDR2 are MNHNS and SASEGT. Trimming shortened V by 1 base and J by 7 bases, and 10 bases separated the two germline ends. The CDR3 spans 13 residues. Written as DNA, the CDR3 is TGTGCCAGCAGTGAAGACAGGGCGAGTGGCTACACCTTC. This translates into CASSEDRASGYTF.

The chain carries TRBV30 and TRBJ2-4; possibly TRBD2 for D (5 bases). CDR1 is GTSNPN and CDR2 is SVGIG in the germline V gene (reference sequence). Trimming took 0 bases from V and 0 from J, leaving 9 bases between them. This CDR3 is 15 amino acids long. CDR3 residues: CAWSVGGLAKNIQYF. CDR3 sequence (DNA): TGTGCCTGGAGTGTAGGCGGGCTAGCCAAAAACATTCAGTACTTC.

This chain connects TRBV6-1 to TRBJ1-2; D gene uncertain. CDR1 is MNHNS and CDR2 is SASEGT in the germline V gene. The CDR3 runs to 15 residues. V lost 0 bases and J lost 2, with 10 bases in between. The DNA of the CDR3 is TGTGCCAGCAGTGAAGCGGTCGGCACCAACTATGGCTACACCTTC. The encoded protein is CASSEAVGTNYGYTF.

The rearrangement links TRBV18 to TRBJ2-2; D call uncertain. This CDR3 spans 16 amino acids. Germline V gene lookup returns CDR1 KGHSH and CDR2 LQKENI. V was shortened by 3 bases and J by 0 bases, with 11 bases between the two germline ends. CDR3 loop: CASSPAGPANTGELFF. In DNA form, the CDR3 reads TGTGCCAGCTCACCGGCCGGCCCTGCGAACACCGGGGAGCTGTTTTTT.

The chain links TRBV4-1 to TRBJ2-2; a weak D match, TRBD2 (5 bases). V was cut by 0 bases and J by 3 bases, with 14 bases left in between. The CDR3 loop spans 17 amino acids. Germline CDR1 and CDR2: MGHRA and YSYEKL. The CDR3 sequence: CASSQEAVSADTGELFF. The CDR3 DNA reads TGCGCCAGCAGCCAAGAAGCCGTTAGCGCTGACACCGGGGAGCTGTTTTTT.

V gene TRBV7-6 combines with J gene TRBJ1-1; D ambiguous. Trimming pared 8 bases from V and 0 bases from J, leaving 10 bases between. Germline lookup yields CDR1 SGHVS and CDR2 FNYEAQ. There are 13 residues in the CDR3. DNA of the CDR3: TGTGCCAGCGGCTATCGACTGAACACTGAAGCTTTCTTT. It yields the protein CASGYRLNTEAFF. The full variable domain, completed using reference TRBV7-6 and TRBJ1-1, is GAGVSQSPRYKVTKRGQDVALRCDPISGHVSLYWYRQALGQGPEFLTYFNYEAQQDKSGLPNDRFSAERPEGSISTLTIQRTEQRDSAMYRCASGYRLNTEAFFGQGTRLTVV.

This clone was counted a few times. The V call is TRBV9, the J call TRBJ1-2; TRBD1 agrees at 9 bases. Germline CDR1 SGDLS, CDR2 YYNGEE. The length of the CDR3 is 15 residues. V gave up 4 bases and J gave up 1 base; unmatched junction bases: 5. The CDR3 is CASSLGQGFNYGYTF. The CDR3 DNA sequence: TGTGCCAGCAGCCTCGGACAGGGGTTTAACTATGGCTACACCTTC. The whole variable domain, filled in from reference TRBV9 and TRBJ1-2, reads DSGVTQTPKHLITATGQRVTLRCSPRSGDLSVYWYQQSLDQGLQFLIQYYNGEERAKGNILERFSAQQFPDLHSELNLSSLELGDSALYFCASSLGQGFNYGYTFGSGTRLTVV.

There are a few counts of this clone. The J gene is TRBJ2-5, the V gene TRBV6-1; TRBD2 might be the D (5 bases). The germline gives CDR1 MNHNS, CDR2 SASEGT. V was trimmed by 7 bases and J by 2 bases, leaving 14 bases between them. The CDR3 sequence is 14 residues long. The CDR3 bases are TGTGCCAGCATCCTCAGCCGGGATCAAGAGACCCAGTACTTC. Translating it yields CASILSRDQETQYF.

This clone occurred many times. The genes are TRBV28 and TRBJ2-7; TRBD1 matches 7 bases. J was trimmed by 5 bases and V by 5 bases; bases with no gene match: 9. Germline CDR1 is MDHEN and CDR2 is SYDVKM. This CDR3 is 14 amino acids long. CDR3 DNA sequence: TGTGCCAGCAGTCTATCGACAGGGCTGGACGAGCAGTACTTC. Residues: CASSLSTGLDEQYF.

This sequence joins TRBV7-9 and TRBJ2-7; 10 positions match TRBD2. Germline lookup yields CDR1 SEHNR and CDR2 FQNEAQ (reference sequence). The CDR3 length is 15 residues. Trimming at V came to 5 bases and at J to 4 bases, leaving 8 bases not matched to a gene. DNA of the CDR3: TGTGCCAGCAGCCCTGCAGCGGGAGGGCCGTACGAGCAGTACTTC. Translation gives CASSPAAGGPYEQYF.

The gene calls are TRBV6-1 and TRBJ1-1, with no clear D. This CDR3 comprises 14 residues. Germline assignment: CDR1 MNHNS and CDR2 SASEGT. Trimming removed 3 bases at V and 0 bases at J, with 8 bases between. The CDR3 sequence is CASSELIMNTEAFF. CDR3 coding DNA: TGTGCCAGCAGTGAGCTCATTATGAACACTGAAGCTTTCTTT.

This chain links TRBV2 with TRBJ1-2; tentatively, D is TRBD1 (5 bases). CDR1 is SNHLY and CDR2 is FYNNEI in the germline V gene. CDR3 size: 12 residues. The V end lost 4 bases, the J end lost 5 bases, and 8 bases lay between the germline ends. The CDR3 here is CASSATVYGYTF. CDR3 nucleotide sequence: TGTGCCAGCAGTGCGACAGTGTATGGCTACACCTTC.

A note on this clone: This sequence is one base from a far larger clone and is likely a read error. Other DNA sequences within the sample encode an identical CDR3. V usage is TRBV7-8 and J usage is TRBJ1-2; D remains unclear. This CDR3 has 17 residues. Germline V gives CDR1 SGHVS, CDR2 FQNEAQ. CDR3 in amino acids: CASSLVVKPSLSHGYTF. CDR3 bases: TGTGCTAGCAGCCTCGTGGTTAAGCCCTCCTTATCCCATGGCTACACCTTC.

The CDR3 protein is CASSLGSGSYNEQFF. The CDR3 DNA sequence: TGTGCCAGTAGTTTGGGCTCGGGGTCGTACAATGAGCAGTTCTTC. V is TRBV19 and J is TRBJ2-1, with D possibly being TRBD2 (5 bases). Germline V gene data show CDR1 as LNHDA and CDR2 as SQIVND (reference sequence). The CDR3 runs 15 residues. The V and J ends lost 5 bases and 4 bases respectively, with 15 bases between them.

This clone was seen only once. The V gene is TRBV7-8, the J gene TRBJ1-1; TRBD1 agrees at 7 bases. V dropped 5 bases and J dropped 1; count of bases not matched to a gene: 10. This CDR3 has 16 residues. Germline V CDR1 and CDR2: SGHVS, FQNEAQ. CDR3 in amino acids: CASSPVQGVSNTEAFF. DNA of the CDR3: TGTGCCAGCAGCCCAGTCCAGGGGGTCTCGAACACTGAAGCTTTCTTT.

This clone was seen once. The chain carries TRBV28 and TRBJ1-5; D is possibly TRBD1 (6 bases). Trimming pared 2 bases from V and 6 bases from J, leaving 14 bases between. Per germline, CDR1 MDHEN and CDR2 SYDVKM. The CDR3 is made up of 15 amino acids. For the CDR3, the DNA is TGTGCCAGCAGTTTAGTCAGGGGAATGGGTCAGCCCCAGCATTTT. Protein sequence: CASSLVRGMGQPQHF.

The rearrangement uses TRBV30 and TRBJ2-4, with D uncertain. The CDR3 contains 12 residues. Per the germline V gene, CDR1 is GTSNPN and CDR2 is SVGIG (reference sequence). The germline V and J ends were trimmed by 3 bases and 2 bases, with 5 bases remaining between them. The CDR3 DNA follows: TGTGCCTGGAGGGGGACCAAAAACATTCAGTACTTC. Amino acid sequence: CAWRGTKNIQYF.

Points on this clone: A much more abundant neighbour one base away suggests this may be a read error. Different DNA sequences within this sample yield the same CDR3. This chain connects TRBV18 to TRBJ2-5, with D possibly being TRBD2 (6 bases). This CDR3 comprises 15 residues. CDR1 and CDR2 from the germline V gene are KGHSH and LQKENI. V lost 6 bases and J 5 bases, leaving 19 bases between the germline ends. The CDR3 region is CASSKSGGPQETQYF. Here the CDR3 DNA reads TGTGCCAGCTCCAAAAGCGGAGGGCCCCAGGAGACCCAGTACTTC.

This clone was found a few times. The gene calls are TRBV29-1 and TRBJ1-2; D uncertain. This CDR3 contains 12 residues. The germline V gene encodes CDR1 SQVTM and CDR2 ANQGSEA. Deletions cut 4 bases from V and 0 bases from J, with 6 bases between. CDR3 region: CSVAGANYGYTF. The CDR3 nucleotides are TGCAGCGTTGCGGGAGCTAACTATGGCTACACCTTC.

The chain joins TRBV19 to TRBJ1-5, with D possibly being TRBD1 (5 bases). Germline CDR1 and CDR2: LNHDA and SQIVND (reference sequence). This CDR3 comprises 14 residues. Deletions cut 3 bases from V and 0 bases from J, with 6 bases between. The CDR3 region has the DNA TGTGCCAGTAGTATCCAGGGTAGCAATCAGCCCCAGCATTTT. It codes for CASSIQGSNQPQHF.

In nucleotides, the CDR3 is TGCGCCAGCAGCTTGGGCTGGGACAGGAACACTGAAGCTTTCTTT. It yields the protein CASSLGWDRNTEAFF. V is TRBV5-1 and J is TRBJ1-1; 7 bases align to TRBD1. Germline V gene sequence: CDR1 SGHRS, CDR2 YFSETQ. This CDR3 region has 15 residues. V shed 0 bases and J 1 base; nucleotides not matched to a gene: 3.

The CDR3 loop reads CASSIGSSGNTIYF. The CDR3, as DNA: TGTGCCAGCAGCATAGGTTCCTCTGGAAACACCATATATTTT. The V gene is TRBV28, the J gene TRBJ1-3; the D is unclear. The CDR3 contains 14 residues. Germline CDR1 and CDR2: MDHEN and SYDVKM. The ends were cut back, 6 bases at V and 0 bases at J, with 9 bases in the middle.

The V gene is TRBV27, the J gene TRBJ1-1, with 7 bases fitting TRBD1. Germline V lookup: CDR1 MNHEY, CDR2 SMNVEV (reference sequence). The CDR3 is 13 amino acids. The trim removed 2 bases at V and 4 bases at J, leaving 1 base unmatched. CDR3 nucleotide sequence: TGTGCCAGCAGTTTACCAGGGGGCACTGAAGCTTTCTTT. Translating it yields CASSLPGGTEAFF.